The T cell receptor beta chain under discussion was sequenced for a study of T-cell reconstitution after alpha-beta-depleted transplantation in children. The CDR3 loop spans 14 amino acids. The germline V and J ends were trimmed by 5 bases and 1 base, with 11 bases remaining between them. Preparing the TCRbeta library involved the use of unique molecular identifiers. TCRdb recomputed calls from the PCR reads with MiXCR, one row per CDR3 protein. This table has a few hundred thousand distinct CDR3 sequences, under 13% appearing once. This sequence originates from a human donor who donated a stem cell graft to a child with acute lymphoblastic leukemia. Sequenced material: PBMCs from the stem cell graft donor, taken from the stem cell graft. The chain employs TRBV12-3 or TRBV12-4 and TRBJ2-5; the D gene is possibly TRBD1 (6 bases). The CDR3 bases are TGTGCCAGCAGTCGGACAGCGGTCCAAGAGACCCAGTACTTC. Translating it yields CASSRTAVQETQYF.